Here is one T cell receptor beta chain with its context. As yet, its antigen is unknown. This entry belongs to a study of graft-versus-host responses after intestinal transplantation. Study observations and caveats: The recipient marrow held GvH clones, and some of them showed up first in ileum or blood.

Germline values: CDR1 SGHTA, CDR2 FQGTGA. The CDR3 is 13 residues long. Losses at the gene ends were 5 bases for V and 5 bases for J; bases not matched to a gene: 2. Libraries were prepared by immunoSEQ multiplex PCR; TCRdb keeps only in-frame clonotypes and omits some of them. The sample records around 99,000 clones, roughly 87% being singletons. This receptor was taken from a human donor who was the organ donor for an intestinal transplant. The rearrangement joins TRBV7-3 to TRBJ1-2; TRBD1 matches at 10 bases. This specimen was unstimulated CD4+ T cells sorted from spleen or lymph node cells, taken before transplant. In DNA, the CDR3 is TGTGCCAGCAGCCGGGGACAGGGGTATGGCTACACCTTC. It is translated as CASSRGQGYGYTF.